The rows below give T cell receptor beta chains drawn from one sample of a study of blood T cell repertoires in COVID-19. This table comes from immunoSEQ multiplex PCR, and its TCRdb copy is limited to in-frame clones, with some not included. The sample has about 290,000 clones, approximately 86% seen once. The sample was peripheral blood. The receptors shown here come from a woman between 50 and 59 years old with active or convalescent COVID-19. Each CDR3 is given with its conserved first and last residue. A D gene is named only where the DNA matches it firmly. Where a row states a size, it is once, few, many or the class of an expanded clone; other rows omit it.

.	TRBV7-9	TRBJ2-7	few	TGTGCCAGCAGCTCCTCCCGGGAGACTGACGAGCAGTACTTC	CASSSSRETDEQYF
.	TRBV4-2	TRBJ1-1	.	TGTGCCAGCAGCCAAGATAACGGCGCAGGGAACACTGAAGCTTTCTTT	CASSQDNGAGNTEAFF
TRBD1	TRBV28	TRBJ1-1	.	TGTGCCAGCAGTTTCGGACAGGGTAACACTGAAGCTTTCTTT	CASSFGQGNTEAFF
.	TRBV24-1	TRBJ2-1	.	TGTGCCACCAGTGACCCCAGGGGCGACTCCTACAATGAGCAGTTCTTC	CATSDPRGDSYNEQFF
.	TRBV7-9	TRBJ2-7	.	TGTGCCAGCAGACGTACAGGGACGCTGGGGGAGCAGTACTTC	CASRRTGTLGEQYF
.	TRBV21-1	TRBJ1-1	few	TGTGCCAGCAAGTGGGTGTGGGGGCATGACGCTGAAGCTTTCTTT	CASKWVWGHDAEAFF
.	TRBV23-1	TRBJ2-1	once	TGCGCCAGCAGTCAATCGGCGGCCGGAGGGGAGCAGTTCTTC	CASSQSAAGGEQFF
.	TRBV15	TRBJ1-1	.	TGTGCCACCAGCAGAGATTCCCTGGCTTTCACTGAAGCTTTCTTT	CATSRDSLAFTEAFF
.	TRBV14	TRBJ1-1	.	TGTGCCAGCAGCCAAGTTTTCCGGGCTGAAGCTTTCTTT	CASSQVFRAEAFF
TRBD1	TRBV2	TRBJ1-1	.	TGTGCCAGCAGCGGACAGGGAGACACTGAAGCTTTCTTT	CASSGQGDTEAFF
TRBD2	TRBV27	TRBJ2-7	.	TGTGCCAGCAGTTACAGCGGGAGCGCCTCCTACGAGCAGTACTTC	CASSYSGSASYEQYF
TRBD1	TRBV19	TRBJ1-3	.	TGTGCCAGTAGTACCCTTCCGGGACAGGGGGCCTCTGGAAACACCATATATTTT	CASSTLPGQGASGNTIYF
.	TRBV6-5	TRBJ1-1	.	TGTGCCAGCAGCTCACACGGGGGACGCACTGAAGCTTTCTTT	CASSSHGGRTEAFF
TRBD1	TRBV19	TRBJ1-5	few	TGTGCCAGTAGTATAGTGGGGCCCAGGGGGCCGGAGGATCAGCCCCAGCATTTT	CASSIVGPRGPEDQPQHF
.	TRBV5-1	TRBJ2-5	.	TGCGCCAGCAGCTTTGGGAGCTCCGAAGAGACCCAGTACTTC	CASSFGSSEETQYF
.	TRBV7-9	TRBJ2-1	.	TGTGCCAGCAGCCCGAGCTTGTTCAACAGGGATTACAATGAGCAGTTCTTC	CASSPSLFNRDYNEQFF
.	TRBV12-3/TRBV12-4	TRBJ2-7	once	TGTGCCAGCAGTACCCGCGGCCGCTACGAGCAGTACTTC	CASSTRGRYEQYF
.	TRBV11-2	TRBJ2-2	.	TGTGCCAGCAGCTTAGTGCCGGGAAGCTCCGGGGAGCTGTTTTTT	CASSLVPGSSGELFF
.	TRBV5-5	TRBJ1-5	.	TGTGCCAGCAGCTTGGGGGGCACGGCCAATCAGCCCCAGCATTTT	CASSLGGTANQPQHF
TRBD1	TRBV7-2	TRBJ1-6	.	TGTGCCAGCAGCTTAGCGCCAAGGGGACAGGATTCACCCCTCCACTTT	CASSLAPRGQDSPLHF
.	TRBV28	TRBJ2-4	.	TGTGCCAGCAGTTTATTTGGGGGGGCCAAAAACATTCAGTACTTC	CASSLFGGAKNIQYF
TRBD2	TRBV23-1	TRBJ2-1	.	TGCGCCAGCAGTCAATGTAAGGAGGTTTTGAGCGGGAGAGAAGGGAATGAGCAGTTCTTC	CASSQCKEVLSGREGNEQFF
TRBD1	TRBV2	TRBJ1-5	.	TGTGCCAGCAGACCCTGGACAGGGGGCAATCAGCCCCAGCATTTT	CASRPWTGGNQPQHF
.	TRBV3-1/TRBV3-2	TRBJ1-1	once	TGTGCCAGCAGCCACGCGCGGGGGTCGGGCACTGAAGCTTTCTTT	CASSHARGSGTEAFF
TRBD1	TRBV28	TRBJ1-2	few	TGTGCCAGCAGAATACGACTCGCGGGGACAGGCGGCTATGGCTACACCTTC	CASRIRLAGTGGYGYTF
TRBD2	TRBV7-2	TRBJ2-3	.	TGTGCCAGCAGCTTCTTAGCGGGAAACCCAGATACGCAGTATTTT	CASSFLAGNPDTQYF
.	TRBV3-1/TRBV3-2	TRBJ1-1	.	TGTGCCAGCAGACAGACAGTAAAGAACACTGAAGCTTTCTTT	CASRQTVKNTEAFF
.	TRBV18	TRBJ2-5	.	TGTGCCAGCTCACCTGGTGTCAGTGAGACCCAGTACTTC	CASSPGVSETQYF
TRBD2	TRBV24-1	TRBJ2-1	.	TGTGCCACCAGTGAGTCCGGGACTAGCAGCAATGAGCAGTTCTTC	CATSESGTSSNEQFF
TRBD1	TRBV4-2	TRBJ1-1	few	TGTGCCAGCAGCCAAGGACAGGGTTATCCTGAAGCTTTCTTT	CASSQGQGYPEAFF
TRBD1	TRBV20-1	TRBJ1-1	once	TGCAGTTTGTTAGGACAGGGTCCAGCTTTCTTT	CSLLGQGPAFF
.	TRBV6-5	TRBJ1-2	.	TGTGCCAGCAGTTACTCACTAGGGGGTCGAGGCTACACCTTC	CASSYSLGGRGYTF
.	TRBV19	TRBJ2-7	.	TGTGCCAGTAGTATTTCAGGCTCCTACGAGCAGTACTTC	CASSISGSYEQYF
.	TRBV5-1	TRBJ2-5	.	TGCGCCAGCAGCCTGGATCCTGGGGCAGGGGAGACCCAGTACTTC	CASSLDPGAGETQYF
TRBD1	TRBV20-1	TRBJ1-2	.	TGCAGTGCTAGTCCTGGGACAGTCTATGGCTACACCTTC	CSASPGTVYGYTF
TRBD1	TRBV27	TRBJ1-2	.	TGTGCCAGCAGTTTGGAAGGGACAGCTTTCTATGGCTACACCTTC	CASSLEGTAFYGYTF
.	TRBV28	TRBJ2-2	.	TGTGCCACCCGGCGAGGGAACACCGGGGAGCTGTTTTTT	CATRRGNTGELFF
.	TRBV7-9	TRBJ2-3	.	TGTGCCAGCAGCTCCTGGGACATCACAGATACGCAGTATTTT	CASSSWDITDTQYF
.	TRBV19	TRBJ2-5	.	TGTGCCAGTAGTCGCAACTGGGGGCGCGGGGAGACCCAGTACTTC	CASSRNWGRGETQYF
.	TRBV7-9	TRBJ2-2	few	TGTGCCAGCAGCTCCCTTATGGGTCAAGGGGCCGGGGAGCTGTTTTTT	CASSSLMGQGAGELFF
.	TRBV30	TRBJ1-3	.	TGTGCCTGGACAGTCGGAAACACCATATATTTT	CAWTVGNTIYF
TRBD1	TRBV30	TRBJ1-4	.	TGTGCCTGGAGCGTCGGGACAGGAGAGGAAAAACTGTTTTTT	CAWSVGTGEEKLFF
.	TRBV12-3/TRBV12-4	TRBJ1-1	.	TGTGCCAGCAGACTCGGGAGTTACACTGAAGCTTTCTTT	CASRLGSYTEAFF
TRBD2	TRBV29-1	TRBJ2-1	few	TGCAGCGTTGCCGGACTAGCGGGGATCTATGAGCAGTTCTTC	CSVAGLAGIYEQFF
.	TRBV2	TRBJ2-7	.	TGTGCCAGTGTTCTTCAGGGGAAAAACGAGCAGTACTTC	CASVLQGKNEQYF
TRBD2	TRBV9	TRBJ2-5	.	TGTGCCAGCAGCGTAGCGGGAGGGCCACTGGAGACCCAGTACTTC	CASSVAGGPLETQYF
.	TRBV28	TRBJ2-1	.	TGTGCCAGCAGTTCCCGGACTATGCTTCCCTACAATGAGCAGTTCTTC	CASSSRTMLPYNEQFF
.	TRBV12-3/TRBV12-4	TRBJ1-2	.	TGTGCCAGCAGTTTACAGGGGCAGGGCTACACCTTC	CASSLQGQGYTF
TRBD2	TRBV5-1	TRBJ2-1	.	TGCGCCAGCACCAAGCGGGAGGGCCTTACTGAGCAGTTCTTC	CASTKREGLTEQFF
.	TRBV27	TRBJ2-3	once	TGTGCCAGCAGTTTTACAGGGAGCACAGATACGCAGTATTTT	CASSFTGSTDTQYF
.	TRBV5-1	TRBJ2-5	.	TGCGCCAGCAGCTTGGGGTTTCAGGGAAGGGAGACCCAGTACTTC	CASSLGFQGRETQYF
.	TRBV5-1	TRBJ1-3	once	TGCGCCAGCGGAGACAGCACCTCTGGAAACACCATATATTTT	CASGDSTSGNTIYF
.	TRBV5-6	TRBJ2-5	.	TGTGCCAGCAGTCGAGGACAGAGAGAGACCCAGTACTTC	CASSRGQRETQYF
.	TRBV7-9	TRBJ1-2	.	TGTGCCAGCAGCTTAGAGGTTCAGGGGCCTGGCTACACCTTC	CASSLEVQGPGYTF
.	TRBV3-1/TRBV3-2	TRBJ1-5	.	TGTGCCAGCAGCCAAGAGTACCAGGGAGGCCAGCCCCAGCATTTT	CASSQEYQGGQPQHF